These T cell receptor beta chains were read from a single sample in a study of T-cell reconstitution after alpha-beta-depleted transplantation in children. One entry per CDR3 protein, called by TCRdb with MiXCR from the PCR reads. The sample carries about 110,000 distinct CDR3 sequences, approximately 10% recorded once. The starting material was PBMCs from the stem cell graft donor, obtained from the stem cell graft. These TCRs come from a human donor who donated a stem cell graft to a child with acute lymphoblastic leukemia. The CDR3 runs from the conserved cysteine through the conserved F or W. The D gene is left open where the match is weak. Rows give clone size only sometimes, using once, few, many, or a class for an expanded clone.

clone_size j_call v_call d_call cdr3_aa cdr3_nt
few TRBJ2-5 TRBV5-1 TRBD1 CASLGDRKAQYF TGCGCCAGCCTAGGGGACAGGAAGGCCCAGTACTTC
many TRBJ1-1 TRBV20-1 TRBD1 CSAVPGTGTQNTEAFF TGCAGTGCGGTGCCCGGGACAGGGACACAGAACACTGAAGCTTTCTTT
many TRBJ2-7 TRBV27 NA CASSLWGPPAYEQYF TGTGCCAGCAGTTTATGGGGGCCCCCTGCTTACGAGCAGTACTTC
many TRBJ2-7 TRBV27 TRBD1 CASSRPGQGSYEQYF TGTGCCAGCAGTAGACCGGGACAGGGCTCGTACGAGCAGTACTTC
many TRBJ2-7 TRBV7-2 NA CASNRAGLGGYEQYF TGTGCCAGCAACAGAGCGGGCCTCGGGGGCTACGAGCAGTACTTC
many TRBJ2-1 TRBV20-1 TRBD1 CSARDPPGQYNEQFF TGCAGTGCTAGAGACCCCCCGGGACAGTACAATGAGCAGTTCTTC
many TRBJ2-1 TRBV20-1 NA CSAWMGSQPGNEQFF TGCAGTGCTTGGATGGGGAGCCAACCCGGCAATGAGCAGTTCTTC
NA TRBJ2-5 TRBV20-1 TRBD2 CSARDPSGRAQETQYF TGCAGTGCTAGAGATCCAAGCGGGAGGGCCCAAGAGACCCAGTACTTC
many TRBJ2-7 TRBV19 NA CASSPAGDSYEQYF TGTGCCAGTAGTCCTGCGGGTGATTCCTACGAGCAGTACTTC
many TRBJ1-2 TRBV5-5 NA CASSLVRGGYGYTF TGTGCCAGCAGCTTGGTGCGGGGAGGCTATGGCTACACCTTC
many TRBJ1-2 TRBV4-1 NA CASNIPGTRGLNYGYTF TGCGCCAGCAACATCCCCGGGACGCGTGGGTTGAACTATGGCTACACCTTC
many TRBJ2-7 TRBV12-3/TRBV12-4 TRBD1 CASSYPGQENEQYF TGTGCCAGCAGTTATCCGGGACAGGAAAACGAGCAGTACTTC
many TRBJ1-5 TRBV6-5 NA CASSYSNAAKQPQHF TGTGCCAGCAGTTACTCGAATGCGGCAAAGCAGCCCCAGCATTTT
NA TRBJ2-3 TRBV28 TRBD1 CASSPADRERTDTQYF TGTGCCAGCAGTCCAGCGGACAGGGAGCGTACAGATACGCAGTATTTT
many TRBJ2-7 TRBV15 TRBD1 CATSRGQPLGHEQYF TGTGCCACCAGCAGGGGACAGCCTTTAGGGCACGAGCAGTACTTC
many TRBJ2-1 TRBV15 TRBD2 CATSRDRGAGGLNEQFF TGTGCCACCAGCAGAGACCGTGGAGCGGGAGGGCTCAATGAGCAGTTCTTC
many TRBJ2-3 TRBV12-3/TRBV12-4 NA CASSSDSPRDTQYF TGTGCCAGCAGTTCGGACTCTCCGCGTGATACGCAGTATTTT
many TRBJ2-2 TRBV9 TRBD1 CASSVGPTGGSGELFF TGTGCCAGCAGCGTAGGTCCGACAGGGGGTTCCGGGGAGCTGTTTTTT
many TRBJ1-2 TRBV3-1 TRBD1 CASSQEGRGKNYGYTF TGTGCCAGCAGCCAAGAGGGCAGGGGGAAAAACTATGGCTACACCTTC
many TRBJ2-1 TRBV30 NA CAWSVRPGRRNNEQFF TGTGCCTGGAGTGTACGTCCGGGAAGGCGGAACAATGAGCAGTTCTTC
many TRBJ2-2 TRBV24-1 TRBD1 CATQDRKDTGELFF TGTGCCACCCAGGACAGGAAGGACACCGGGGAGCTGTTTTTT
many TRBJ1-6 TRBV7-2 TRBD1 CASSLGGGQSTLHF TGTGCCAGCAGCTTAGGGGGGGGACAGTCCACCCTCCACTTT
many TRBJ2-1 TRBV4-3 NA CASSARDGINEQFF TGCGCCAGCAGCGCCAGGGACGGTATAAATGAGCAGTTCTTC
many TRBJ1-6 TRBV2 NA CASSVKGSLHF TGTGCCAGCAGTGTCAAGGGGTCCCTCCACTTT
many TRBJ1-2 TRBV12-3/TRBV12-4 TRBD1 CASSPTGDYGYTF TGTGCCAGCAGCCCGACAGGGGACTATGGCTACACCTTC
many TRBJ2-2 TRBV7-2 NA CASSLWRTSGTGELFF TGTGCCAGCAGCTTATGGCGCACGAGCGGGACCGGGGAGCTGTTTTTT
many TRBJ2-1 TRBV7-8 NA CASSLAFDGESSYNEQFF TGTGCCAGCAGCTTAGCCTTCGACGGAGAGAGCTCCTACAATGAGCAGTTCTTC
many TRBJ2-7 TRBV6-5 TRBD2 CASSYGGGRDYEQYF TGTGCCAGCAGTTACGGTGGCGGGAGGGACTACGAGCAGTACTTC
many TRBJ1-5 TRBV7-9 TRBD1 CASSRSGTGDNQPQHF TGTGCCAGCAGCCGTTCCGGGACAGGGGACAATCAGCCCCAGCATTTT
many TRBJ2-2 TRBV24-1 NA CATSERTGFGDTGELFF TGTGCCACCAGTGAGCGAACAGGGTTTGGGGATACCGGGGAGCTGTTTTTT
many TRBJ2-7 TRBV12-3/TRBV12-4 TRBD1 CASSSDRGSYEQYF TGTGCCAGCAGTTCAGACAGGGGTTCCTACGAGCAGTACTTC
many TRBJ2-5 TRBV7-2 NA CASSLGSETQYF TGTGCCAGCAGCTTAGGGTCGGAGACCCAGTACTTC
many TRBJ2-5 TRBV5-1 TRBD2 CASSLDGGSEETQYF TGCGCCAGCAGCTTGGACGGGGGGTCGGAAGAGACCCAGTACTTC
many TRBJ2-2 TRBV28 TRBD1 CASSFRDRAGELFF TGTGCCAGCAGTTTCCGGGACAGGGCCGGGGAGCTGTTTTTT
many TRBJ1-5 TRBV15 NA CATSRDRVQYSNQPQHF TGTGCCACCAGCAGAGACCGGGTTCAATATAGCAATCAGCCCCAGCATTTT
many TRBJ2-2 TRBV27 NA CASSFHTGELFF TGTGCCAGCAGTTTTCACACCGGGGAGCTGTTTTTT
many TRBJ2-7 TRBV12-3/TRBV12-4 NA CASSLELAREQYF TGTGCCAGCAGTTTAGAGTTGGCTCGCGAGCAGTACTTC
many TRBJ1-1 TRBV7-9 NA CASSFQNTEAFF TGTGCCAGCAGCTTCCAGAACACTGAAGCTTTCTTT
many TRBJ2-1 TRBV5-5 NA CASSRISAGLLPNEQFF TGTGCCAGCAGCCGGATAAGTGCGGGACTCCTCCCCAATGAGCAGTTCTTC
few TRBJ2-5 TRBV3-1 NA CASSQAEETQYF TGTGCCAGCAGCCAAGCGGAAGAGACCCAGTACTTC
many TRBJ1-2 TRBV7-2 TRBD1 CASRSTGGGNVGGYTF TGTGCCAGCAGGTCGACAGGGGGCGGTAATGTAGGTGGCTACACCTTC
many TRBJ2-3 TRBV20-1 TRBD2 CSVPGGPQHTDTQYF TGCAGTGTGCCGGGGGGACCGCAACACACAGATACGCAGTATTTT
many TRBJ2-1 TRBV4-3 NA CASSQDYPIGSYNEQFF TGCGCCAGCAGCCAAGATTACCCTATTGGCTCCTACAATGAGCAGTTCTTC